These 17 T cell receptor beta chains share one sample of origin, sequenced in a study of CD4 T cells in relation to SARS-CoV-2 and coronaviruses. Measured with immunoSEQ multiplex PCR; TCRdb has only the in-frame clones, and not every one. The sample holds about 38,000 clones, roughly 80% seen once. For these TCRs, the target antigens are not known. Sequenced sample: memory CD4+ T cells from PBMCs, cultured in vitro. The receptor source for this set is an adult with COVID-19.

V gene TRBV28 combines with J gene TRBJ2-5; D possibly corresponds to TRBD2 (6 bases). Per germline, CDR1 MDHEN and CDR2 SYDVKM. CDR3 length: 16 residues. The V end was cut by 6 bases, the J end by 5 bases, with 22 bases between. For the CDR3, the DNA is TGTGCCAGCAGCCTCCCCGGTGCAGCGGGTCGGGAGACCCAGTACTTC. As protein: CASSLPGAAGRETQYF.

This clone was seen just once. The CDR3 spells CASSLDRRTDTQYF. CDR3 nucleotide sequence: TGTGCCAGCAGCCTGGACAGACGCACAGATACGCAGTATTTT. This rearrangement joins TRBV7-3 to TRBJ2-3, with a possible D match to TRBD1 (6 bases). The CDR3 runs to 14 residues. Germline V gives CDR1 SGHTA, CDR2 FQGTGA. V gave up 5 bases and J gave up 1 base, with 10 bases separating them.

V is TRBV19 and J is TRBJ2-1; no clear D. V lost 5 bases and J lost 8, with 10 bases in between. The CDR3 is made up of 12 amino acids. Germline loops: CDR1 LNHDA, CDR2 SQIVND (reference sequence). CDR3 DNA sequence: TGTGCCAGTAGTGTATCTGTGGATGAGCAGTTCTTC. This translates into CASSVSVDEQFF.

The rearrangement uses TRBV20-1 and TRBJ1-4; D unresolved. CDR1 is DFQATT and CDR2 is SNEGSKA in the germline V gene (reference sequence). Trimming stripped 6 bases from V and 5 bases from J, with 7 bases between. CDR3 length equals 11 residues. CDR3 residues: CSAKQNEKLFF. In DNA form, the CDR3 reads TGCAGTGCCAAACAGAATGAAAAACTGTTTTTT.

This clone was observed a few times. V gene TRBV5-1 combines with J gene TRBJ2-7; D possibly corresponds to TRBD2 (6 bases). Trimming pared 0 bases from V and 3 bases from J, leaving 19 bases between. Germline CDR1 reads SGHRS; CDR2 reads YFSETQ. The CDR3 runs 17 residues. The CDR3 bases are TGCGCCAGCAGCTTGGGACGAACTAGCACCCGGAACTACGAGCAGTACTTC. Its protein product is CASSLGRTSTRNYEQYF.

V usage is TRBV27 and J usage is TRBJ2-5, with 8 bases matching TRBD2. This CDR3 contains 14 residues. CDR1 and CDR2 (germline): MNHEY, SMNVEV (reference sequence). The trim removed 6 bases at V and 3 bases at J, leaving 6 bases unmatched. The CDR3: CASSTRGGEETQYF. CDR3 nucleotides: TGTGCCAGCAGCACCCGGGGGGGGGAAGAGACCCAGTACTTC.

The CDR3 nucleotides are TGTGCCAGTAGTATGGTACAGGGGGCGATCGGCTACACCTTC. It translates to CASSMVQGAIGYTF. The genes are TRBV19 and TRBJ1-2, with 9 bases lining up with TRBD1. CDR3 size: 14 residues. Germline trimming cut 3 bases from V and 8 bases from J; bases unmatched to any gene: 7. Germline loops: CDR1 LNHDA, CDR2 SQIVND (reference sequence).

This chain connects TRBV6-5 to TRBJ2-3, with D possibly TRBD2 on 6 matching bases. The CDR3 is made up of 13 amino acids. V lost 7 bases and J lost 4, with 12 bases in between. Germline values: CDR1 MNHEY, CDR2 SVGAGI. DNA of the CDR3: TGTGCCAGCACGAGCGGGTTCTCAGATACGCAGTATTTT. Protein sequence: CASTSGFSDTQYF.

V is TRBV27 and J is TRBJ1-2, with 8 nucleotides matching TRBD1. Germline CDR1 reads MNHEY; CDR2 reads SMNVEV (reference sequence). The trim removed 6 bases at V and 8 bases at J, leaving 8 bases unmatched. This CDR3 comprises 13 residues. The CDR3 coding sequence is TGTGCCAGCAGACCTGGACAGGGAGGAGGCTACACCTTC. It translates to CASRPGQGGGYTF.

The J gene is TRBJ1-5, the V gene TRBV3-1 (or the pseudogene TRBV3-2); the D is unclear. Germline values: CDR1 LGHDT, CDR2 YNNKEL (reference sequence). The CDR3 is 12 residues long. The ends were cut back, 5 bases at V and 1 base at J, with 3 bases in the middle. CDR3 coding DNA: TGTGCCAGCAGCGCAAGCAATCAGCCCCAGCATTTT. Protein product: CASSASNQPQHF.

The V and J genes are TRBV4-3 and TRBJ2-7; TRBD2 agrees at 13 bases. V gave up 0 bases and J gave up 4 bases; unmatched junction bases: 6. Germline V gives CDR1 LGHNA, CDR2 YSLEER. The length of the CDR3 is 17 residues. The CDR3, as DNA: TGCGCCAGCAGCCAAGATTACCGGACTAGCGGGAGTTACGAGCAGTACTTC. Protein: CASSQDYRTSGSYEQYF.

The V and J genes are TRBV30 and TRBJ1-2; D unclear. Germline CDR1 GTSNPN, CDR2 SVGIG (reference sequence). The CDR3 is 13 amino acids. Trimming left V 1 base short and J 10 bases short, with 16 bases between. CDR3 DNA: TGTGCCTGGAGTGCCGGGTTGTCCTACGTCTACACCTTC. It is translated as CAWSAGLSYVYTF.

The CDR3 DNA is TGTGCCACTCGTTTTGGCGGGGGCACAGATACGCAGTATTTT. It codes for CATRFGGGTDTQYF. The chain carries TRBV19 and TRBJ2-3, with D possibly TRBD2 on 6 matching bases. CDR1 and CDR2 (germline): LNHDA, SQIVND (reference sequence). The CDR3 has 14 residues. Trimming took 10 bases from V and 1 from J, leaving 15 bases between them.

The count of this clone is one. The chain has TRBV13 and TRBJ1-3; no reliable D call. In germline, CDR1 is PRHDT, CDR2 FYEKMQ (reference sequence). With 5 bases removed from V and 0 bases from J, the gap between germline ends came to 2 bases. The CDR3 runs to 12 residues. CDR3 residues: CASSPSGNTIYF. The CDR3 DNA follows: TGTGCCAGCAGCCCCTCTGGAAACACCATATATTTT.

This chain links TRBV10-3 with TRBJ2-3, with D possibly TRBD1 on 6 matching bases. Trimming removed 6 bases from V and 5 bases from J, with 12 bases in between. CDR3 length equals 13 residues. CDR1 is ENHRY and CDR2 is SYGVKD in the germline V gene. CDR3: CAISRDTGDTQYF. The CDR3 DNA sequence: TGTGCCATCAGCCGGGACACAGGAGATACGCAGTATTTT.

On this clone: Other nucleotide sequences from this sample produce the same CDR3. The chain links TRBV5-1 to TRBJ2-5; 7 bases agree with TRBD1. The CDR3 runs to 15 residues. Trimming took 0 bases from V and 2 from J; bases not matched to a gene: 4. CDR1 SGHRS and CDR2 YFSETQ come from the germline V gene. In nucleotides, the CDR3 is TGCGCCAGCAGCTTGGGGGGACAGACGCAAGAGACCCAGTACTTC. It translates to CASSLGGQTQETQYF.

CDR3 DNA: TGTGCCAGCAGTTTAGTTGGGAAAGGGAATGAGCAGTTCTTC. Amino acids: CASSLVGKGNEQFF. This rearrangement joins TRBV27 to TRBJ2-1, with D unresolved. The CDR3 is 14 residues long. Per the germline V gene, CDR1 is MNHEY and CDR2 is SMNVEV (reference sequence). The V and J ends lost 2 bases and 7 bases respectively, with 12 bases between them.